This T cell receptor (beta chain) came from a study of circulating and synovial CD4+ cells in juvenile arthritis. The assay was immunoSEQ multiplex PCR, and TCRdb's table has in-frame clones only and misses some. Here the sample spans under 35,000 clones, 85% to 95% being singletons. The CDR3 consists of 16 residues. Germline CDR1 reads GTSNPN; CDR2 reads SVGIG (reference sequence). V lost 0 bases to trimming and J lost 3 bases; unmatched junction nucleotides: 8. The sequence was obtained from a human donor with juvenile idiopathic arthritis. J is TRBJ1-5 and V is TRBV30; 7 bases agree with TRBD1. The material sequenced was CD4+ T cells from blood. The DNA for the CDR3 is TGTGCCTGGAGTGTTAGGAGACAGGGATACAATCAGCCCCAGCATTTT. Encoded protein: CAWSVRRQGYNQPQHF.